Described below is a single T cell receptor beta chain sequence and its context. A read error may account for a junction end that differs from germline. This entry belongs to a study of T cells in Graves' hyperthyroidism and ophthalmopathy. Template material for amplifying TCR beta CDR3 regions consisted of RNA transcripts. With the HTBI primer set, the TCR CDR3 went through a first round of RT-PCR. TCRdb called the multiplex PCR reads again in MiXCR, with one record for every CDR3 protein. The profile covers under 600,000 distinct CDR3 sequences, with roughly 15% appearing a single time and 3% to 4% taken by the ten largest. This CDR3 has 15 residues. The germline gives CDR1 LGHDT, CDR2 YNNKEL (reference sequence).

This sequence was found in a woman aged 40 to 50 with Graves' ophthalmopathy. The sample was blood. The V and J genes are TRBV3-1 and TRBJ2-6; possible D gene TRBD2, 6 bases. The CDR3 region has the DNA TGTGCCAGCACCCAACTAGCCTCTGGGGCCAACGTCCTGACTTTC. Protein sequence: CASTQLASGANVLTF.